This note documents a single T cell receptor beta chain sequence. The antigen is unknown. The data belong to a study of T cell responses to AZD1222 COVID-19 vaccine. Overall study findings and caveats: Vaccination with two AZD1222 doses was followed by a rise in Spike-specific TCR breadth and depth. Vaccine-related CD4 TCRs covered spike, predominating at 160-218 and 743-854. Among those given AZD1222, only five or six were seropositive at baseline.

Here immunoSEQ multiplex PCR was the method, and the copy in TCRdb shows in-frame clones only, minus some. In the table there are 50,000 to 60,000 clones, over 75% of which are singletons. The receptor was derived from an adult in good health. Sequences were derived from peripheral blood, sampled on day 0 of AZD1222 vaccination.

The CDR3 reads CASTIGAGDDQPQHF. In DNA form, the CDR3 reads TGTGCCAGTACCATCGGGGCGGGTGATGATCAGCCCCAGCATTTT. The rearrangement links TRBV19 to TRBJ1-5; D is perhaps TRBD1 (5 bases). From germline, CDR1 is LNHDA and CDR2 SQIVND (reference sequence). V was shortened by 7 bases and J by 5 bases, with 18 bases between the two germline ends. The CDR3 length is 15 residues.